The 7 T cell receptor beta chains in this list originate from one sample, sequenced in a study of blood T cells in healthy people across ages. Next came a second PCR, run for about 6 to 12 cycles, which used a sample-barcoded 5' primer along with a J-beta primer mix. TCRdb passed the 5' RACE reads through MiXCR, listing each CDR3 protein once. The sample has 550,000 to 750,000 distinct CDR3 sequences, more than 20% seen once. Material: blood. The source of these receptors is a man between 65 and 85 years old in good health.

V is TRBV2 and J is TRBJ2-7; the match to TRBD2 covers 9 bases. Germline V gives CDR1 SNHLY, CDR2 FYNNEI. V shed 2 bases, J shed 0 bases, and the junction held 2 bases outside the gene matches. The CDR3 length is 15 residues. This chain's CDR3 is CASSELAGTSYEQYF. The CDR3 coding sequence is TGTGCCAGCAGTGAACTAGCGGGGACCTCCTACGAGCAGTACTTC.

This clonotype was observed a handful of times. The gene calls are TRBV20-1 and TRBJ2-1, with unresolved D. Trimming cost V 5 bases and J 4 bases, with 12 bases left between them. Germline V gives CDR1 DFQATT, CDR2 SNEGSKA (reference sequence). The length of the CDR3 is 13 residues. The CDR3 region is CSALSGSYNEQFF. DNA of the CDR3: TGCAGTGCTCTTTCCGGGTCATACAATGAGCAGTTCTTC.

V and J are TRBV6-2 or TRBV6-3 and TRBJ2-7, with D unresolved. With the DNA end fitting TRBJ2-1 better, the J assignment may be wrong. The CDR3 consists of 16 residues. The germline V gene encodes CDR1 MNHEY and CDR2 SVGEGT. CDR3: CASTSLTGKSYNEQFF. The CDR3, as DNA: TGTGCCAGCACATCACTTACTGGGAAGTCCTACAATGAGCAGTTCTTC.

This chain uses TRBV20-1 with TRBJ2-3; TRBD2 might be the D (5 bases). The V and J ends lost 0 bases and 4 bases respectively, with 8 bases between them. The CDR3 length is 13 residues. Germline CDR1 reads DFQATT; CDR2 reads SNEGSKA (reference sequence). DNA for the CDR3: TGCAGTGCTAGAGATAGCGATCCAGATACGCAGTATTTT. Its protein product is CSARDSDPDTQYF.

This clonotype was seen repeatedly, ten times or more. This chain connects TRBV9 to TRBJ2-3; TRBD2 might be the D (5 bases). The V end lost 0 bases, the J end lost 7 bases, and 9 bases lay between the germline ends. The CDR3 contains 13 residues. CDR1 and CDR2 from the germline V gene are SGDLS and YYNGEE. CDR3 DNA sequence: TGTGCCAGCAGCGTAGGAGGGTTCAATACGCAGTATTTT. It is translated as CASSVGGFNTQYF.

The chain employs TRBV6-2 or TRBV6-3 and TRBJ2-7; 7 nucleotides agree with TRBD1. J gave up 2 bases and V 7 bases, and 8 bases lay outside the gene matches. CDR1 is MNHEY, CDR2 SVGEGT, per germline. The CDR3 spans 14 residues. The DNA for the CDR3 is TGTGCCAGCACCTCTAGACAGGGAGCCTACGAGCAGTACTTC. Amino acids: CASTSRQGAYEQYF.

With regard to this clonotype: A read error may produce the germline difference seen at one junction end. The CDR3 nucleotides read TGCGCCGGCAGCTTGGAGGCAGGGGGCTCTGAAGCTTTCTTT. This gives the protein CAGSLEAGGSEAFF. This chain connects TRBV5-1 to TRBJ1-1, with 8 positions matching TRBD1. This CDR3 contains 14 residues. From germline, CDR1 is SGHRS and CDR2 YFSETQ. The full variable domain, its missing parts supplied by reference TRBV5-1 and TRBJ1-1, is KAGVTQTPRYLIKTRGQQVTLSCSPISGHRSVSWYQQTPGQGLQFLFEYFSETQRNKGNFPGRFSGRQFSNSRSEMNVSTLELGDSALYLCAGSLEAGGSEAFFGQGTRLTVV.